Listed here is a single T cell receptor beta chain. This sample stems from a study of control samples from healthy donors and cancer patients. The CDR3 length is 14 residues. Trimming removed 5 bases from V and 1 base from J, with 13 bases in between. The protocol was immunoSEQ multiplex PCR, while the TCRdb copy is restricted to in-frame clones and leaves out a portion. The repertoire holds approximately 150,000 clones, 80% to 95% seen once, with roughly 5.5% in the top ten. Sequenced: blood. The rearrangement joins TRBV5-7 to TRBJ2-7, with D possibly matching TRBD1 (6 bases). TRBV5-7 counts as an open reading frame of uncertain function. This receptor was obtained from a young man in good health. Here the CDR3 reads CASSYARGSYEQYF. The DNA for the CDR3 is TGTGCCAGCAGTTATGCCAGGGGATCCTACGAGCAGTACTTC.